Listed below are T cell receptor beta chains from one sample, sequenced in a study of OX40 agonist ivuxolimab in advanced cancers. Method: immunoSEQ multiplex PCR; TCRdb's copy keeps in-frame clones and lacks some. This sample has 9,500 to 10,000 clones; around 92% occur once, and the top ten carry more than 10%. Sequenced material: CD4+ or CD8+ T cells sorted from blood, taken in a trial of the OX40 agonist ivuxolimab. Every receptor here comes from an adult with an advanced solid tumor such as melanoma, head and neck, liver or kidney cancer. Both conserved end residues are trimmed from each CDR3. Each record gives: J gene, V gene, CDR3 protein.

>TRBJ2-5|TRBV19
ASSTSYHRETQY
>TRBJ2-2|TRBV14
ASSTRLAEELF
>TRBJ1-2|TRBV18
ASSLDRLNYGYT
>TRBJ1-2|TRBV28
ASTLRVNYGYT
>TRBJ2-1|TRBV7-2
ASSLWRDYNEQF
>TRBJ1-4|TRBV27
ASSRTGGGEKLF
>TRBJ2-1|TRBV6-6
ASRLGLANYNEQF
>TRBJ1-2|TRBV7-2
ASSSGRGRDGYT
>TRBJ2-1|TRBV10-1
ASSEIPLAGGRDEQF
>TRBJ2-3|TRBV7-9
ASSLVKGKGTQY
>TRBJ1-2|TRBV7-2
ASSYGQGYGYT
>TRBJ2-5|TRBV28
ASSLMELRETQY
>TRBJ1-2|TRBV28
ASSFVRGNYGYT
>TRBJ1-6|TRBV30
AWSGDRNSPLH
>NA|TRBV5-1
ASSLGPGGSAYEQY
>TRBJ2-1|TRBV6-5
ASSPSGRGENEQF
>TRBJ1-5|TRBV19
ASSIGPGWGNQPQH
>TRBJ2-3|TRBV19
ASSGGASGSPSTDTQY
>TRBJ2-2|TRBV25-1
ASSPIRHTWGTGELF
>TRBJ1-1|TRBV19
ATYTRGEGTEAF
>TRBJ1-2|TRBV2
ASSILQGLSDGYT
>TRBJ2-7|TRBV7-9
ASSITGGSYEQY
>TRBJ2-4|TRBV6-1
ASLAFEGGKNIQY
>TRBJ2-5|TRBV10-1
ASSPPGGKTQY
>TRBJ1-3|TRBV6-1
ASRGLDRGRNTIY
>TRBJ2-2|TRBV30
AWSRSGRVNTGELF
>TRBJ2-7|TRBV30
AWSDGPKPYEQY
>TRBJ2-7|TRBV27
ASSLLATSGSYEQY
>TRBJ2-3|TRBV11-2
ASSLTGDVGTDTQY
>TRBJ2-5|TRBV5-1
ASSLGSPGETQY
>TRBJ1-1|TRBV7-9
ASSFFTGGAGAF
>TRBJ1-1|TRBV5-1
ASSLAGPNTEAF
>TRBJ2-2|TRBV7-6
ASSLRGGELF
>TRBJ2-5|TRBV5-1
ASSLGGGQETQY
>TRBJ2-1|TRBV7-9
ASSSSPGSSRTRVI
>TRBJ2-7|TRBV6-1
ASQTSGSDEQY
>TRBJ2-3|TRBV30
AWSTPPKDTQY
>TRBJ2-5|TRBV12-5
ASGLGGGTQY
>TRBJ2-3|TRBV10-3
AITSGSSTDTQY
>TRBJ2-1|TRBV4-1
ASSLGDRYNEQF
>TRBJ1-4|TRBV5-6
ASSTLVGASEKLF
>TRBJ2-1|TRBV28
ASSLKPGQVDYNEQF
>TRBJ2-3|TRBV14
ASSQLGTQY
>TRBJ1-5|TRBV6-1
ASSERTVQPQH
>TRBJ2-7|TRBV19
ASSPDRGFPIGEQY
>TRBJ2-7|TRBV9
ASSVEISGQGNYEQY
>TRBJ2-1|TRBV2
ASSDQGADEQF
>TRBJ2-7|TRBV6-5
ASRIDRSPSYEQY
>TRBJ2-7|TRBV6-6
ASRVRYSSYEQY
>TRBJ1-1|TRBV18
ASSPDGFREAF
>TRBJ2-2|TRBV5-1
ASSLGTSGDTGELF
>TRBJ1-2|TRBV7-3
ASSLSEPAAGAL
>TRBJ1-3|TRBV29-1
SAEGGARNTIY
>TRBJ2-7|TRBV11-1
ASSLDVGVRGEQY